This passage covers 20 T cell receptor beta chains from one sample sequenced in a study of T cells in Graves' hyperthyroidism and ophthalmopathy. Researchers took RNA transcripts and amplified the TCR beta CDR3 regions from them. HTBI primers were the set used in a first-round RT-PCR of the TCR CDR3. From the multiplex PCR reads, TCRdb called clonotypes with MiXCR, one entry per CDR3 protein. The sample contains 600,000 to 800,000 distinct CDR3 sequences, 30% to 40% of which appear only once. The source material was blood. The receptor source for this set is a woman aged 40 to 50 with Graves' hyperthyroidism.

The V call is TRBV19, the J call TRBJ2-2; 7 nucleotides agree with TRBD1. Per germline, CDR1 LNHDA and CDR2 SQIVND (reference sequence). This CDR3 comprises 15 residues. J lost 6 bases, V lost 3 bases, and 7 bases had no gene match. The CDR3 region is CASSILRGQPGELFF. CDR3 sequence (DNA): TGTGCCAGTAGTATCCTCCGGGGACAGCCCGGGGAGCTGTTTTTT. Supplemented by reference TRBV19 and TRBJ2-2, the full variable domain reads DGGITQSPKYLFRKEGQNVTLSCEQNLNHDAMYWYRQDPGQGLRLIYYSQIVNDFQKGDIAEGYSVSREKKESFPLTVTSAQKNPTAFYLCASSILRGQPGELFFGEGSRLTVL.

This clonotype came up a few times. The genes are TRBV5-6 and TRBJ1-4, with D possibly TRBD1 on 5 matching bases. V was pared by 4 bases and J by 7 bases, with 17 bases between. This CDR3 region has 15 residues. Germline values: CDR1 SGHDT, CDR2 YYEEEE. CDR3 nucleotide sequence: TGTGCCAGCAGCCTCCTGGGCAGGGATTCTGAAAAACTGTTTTTT. Amino acid sequence: CASSLLGRDSEKLFF. The entire variable domain, with the rest obtained from reference TRBV5-6 and TRBJ1-4, is as follows: DAGVTQSPTHLIKTRGQQVTLRCSPKSGHDTVSWYQQALGQGPQFIFQYYEEEERQRGNFPDRFSGHQFPNYSSELNVNALLLGDSALYLCASSLLGRDSEKLFFGSGTQLSVL.

The chain has TRBV12-3 or TRBV12-4 and TRBJ2-5; D gene ambiguous. V was clipped by 2 bases and J by 2 bases, with 9 bases between them. The CDR3 is 14 amino acids. CDR3 residues: CASSLTPAQETQYF. CDR3 DNA: TGTGCCAGCAGTTTAACGCCAGCACAAGAGACCCAGTACTTC.

This clonotype was counted ten times or more. This CDR3 is CASSWTGKAGELFF. In nucleotides, the CDR3 is TGTGCCAGCAGCTGGACAGGGAAGGCCGGGGAGCTGTTTTTT. This rearrangement joins TRBV7-9 to TRBJ2-2; 8 bases are shared with TRBD1. In germline, CDR1 is SEHNR, CDR2 FQNEAQ (reference sequence). The CDR3 loop spans 14 amino acids. Trimming took 4 bases from V and 6 from J; bases not matched to a gene: 4. Complete variable domain (other parts from reference TRBV7-9 and TRBJ2-2): DTGVSQNPRHKITKRGQNVTFRCDPISEHNRLYWYRQTLGQGPEFLTYFQNEAQLEKSRLLSDRFSAERPKGSFSTLEIQRTEQGDSAMYLCASSWTGKAGELFFGEGSRLTVL.

The CDR3 nucleotides read TGTGCCAGCAGCCAAGAGATGCCGGGACCCGTTTTTCGCGAGACCCAGTACTTC. Residues: CASSQEMPGPVFRETQYF. The V call is TRBV3-1, the J call TRBJ2-5; either TRBD1 or TRBD2 may fit D (5 bases each). This CDR3 contains 18 residues. Germline V gives CDR1 LGHDT, CDR2 YNNKEL (reference sequence). With 0 bases removed from V and 5 bases from J, the gap between germline ends came to 22 bases.

The chain recombines TRBV4-3 with TRBJ1-2; D is unresolved. The CDR3 consists of 17 residues. CDR1 and CDR2 from the germline V gene are LGHNA and YSLEER. V lost 1 base, J lost 2 bases, and 17 bases lay in between. The CDR3 DNA reads TGCGCCAGCAGCCAAGGCGGCGGTTGGCAAACCAACTATGGCTACACCTTC. This translates into CASSQGGGWQTNYGYTF.

With respect to this clonotype: Just one base apart from a much larger clone, this may be a read error. The V gene is TRBV19, the J gene TRBJ1-2, with 8 nucleotides matching TRBD1. This CDR3 contains 15 residues. V gave up 6 bases and J gave up 4 bases; unmatched junction bases: 10. Germline CDR1 LNHDA, CDR2 SQIVND (reference sequence). The DNA for the CDR3 is TGTGCCAGTAGCACCACGGGACAGGATACCTATGGCTACACCTTC. It translates to CASSTTGQDTYGYTF.

Only a few counts were recorded for this clonotype. CDR3 sequence: CASSHTGLYTEAFF. The CDR3, as DNA: TGTGCCAGCAGCCATACAGGGCTATACACTGAAGCTTTCTTT. The genes are TRBV3-1 and TRBJ1-1; possible D gene TRBD1, 6 bases. The CDR3 consists of 14 residues. Germline-derived CDR1 and CDR2 are LGHDT and YNNKEL (reference sequence). V lost 3 bases to trimming and J lost 3 bases, with 11 bases between them. The complete variable domain, with remaining parts taken from reference TRBV3-1 and TRBJ1-1, reads DTAVSQTPKYLVTQMGNDKSIKCEQNLGHDTMYWYKQDSKKFLKIMFSYNNKELIINETVPNRFSPKSPDKAHLNLHINSLELGDSAVYFCASSHTGLYTEAFFGQGTRLTVV.

This rearrangement joins TRBV7-2 to TRBJ2-1, with TRBD2 matching over 9 bases. CDR3 length: 15 residues. V dropped 1 base and J dropped 10; count of bases not matched to a gene: 8. Germline CDR1 reads SGHTA; CDR2 reads FQGNSA. CDR3 coding DNA: TGTGCCAGCAGCTTAGGGAGCGGGGGGCTCCCCGAGCAGTTCTTC. Its protein product is CASSLGSGGLPEQFF. The whole variable domain, filled in from reference TRBV7-2 and TRBJ2-1, reads GAGVSQSPSNKVTEKGKDVELRCDPISGHTALYWYRQSLGQGLEFLIYFQGNSAPDKSGLPSDRFSAERTGGSVSTLTIQRTQQEDSAVYLCASSLGSGGLPEQFFGPGTRLTVL.

This clonotype has a count of ten or more. The J gene is TRBJ1-2, the V gene TRBV6-5, with TRBD1 identical over 8 bases. The ends lost 2 bases at V and 8 bases at J; junction bases unmatched: 7. In germline, CDR1 is MNHEY, CDR2 SVGAGI. The CDR3 sequence is 14 residues long. The CDR3 bases are TGTGCCAGCAGTTACAGCTGGACAGGGAGCGGCTACACCTTC. Protein product: CASSYSWTGSGYTF.

This clonotype was seen at least ten times. This rearrangement joins TRBV29-1 to TRBJ2-7; D ambiguous. V lost 4 bases and J 5 bases, leaving 12 bases between the germline ends. This CDR3 is built from 12 residues. Germline V gene data show CDR1 as SQVTM and CDR2 as ANQGSEA. The CDR3 nucleotides read TGCAGCGTTGCGGAAGAGGTGCACGAGCAGTACTTC. It specifies CSVAEEVHEQYF.

This clonotype came up once. A read error may account for a junction end that differs from germline. The rearrangement joins TRBV20-1 to TRBJ1-5; D is undetermined. Looked up from germline, CDR1 is DFQATT and CDR2 is SNEGSKA (reference sequence). This CDR3 is built from 14 residues. The CDR3 region has the DNA TGCAGTGCTAGAGCGGCCGAGGGAAGCCAGCCCCAGCACTTT. This translates into CSARAAEGSQPQHF.

The chain joins TRBV2 to TRBJ1-4; 9 bases match TRBD1. The germline V gene has CDR1 SNHLY and CDR2 FYNNEI. This CDR3 comprises 12 residues. CDR3: CGSHGQGMGLFF. CDR3 bases: TGTGGGAGCCACGGACAGGGGATGGGACTGTTTTTT.

This clonotype was seen ten or more times. The chain carries TRBV19 and TRBJ2-7, with a possible D match to TRBD1 (5 bases). The germline gives CDR1 LNHDA, CDR2 SQIVND (reference sequence). The length of the CDR3 is 16 residues. V dropped 4 bases and J dropped 3 bases, with 19 bases sitting between them. CDR3 nucleotide sequence: TGTGCCAGTAGTAGGGGTGGGGCAGAGACCCACTACGAGCAGTACTTC. As protein: CASSRGGAETHYEQYF.

The chain employs TRBV7-2 and TRBJ1-1; D is possibly TRBD1 (6 bases). This CDR3 comprises 16 residues. V was clipped by 2 bases and J by 0 bases, with 13 bases between them. CDR1 and CDR2 (germline): SGHTA, FQGNSA. Here the CDR3 DNA reads TGTGCCAGCAGCTTATCTATCGGACAGATGAACACTGAAGCTTTCTTT. This sequence encodes CASSLSIGQMNTEAFF. Full variable domain (rest looked up from reference TRBV7-2 and TRBJ1-1): GAGVSQSPSNKVTEKGKDVELRCDPISGHTALYWYRQSLGQGLEFLIYFQGNSAPDKSGLPSDRFSAERTGGSVSTLTIQRTQQEDSAVYLCASSLSIGQMNTEAFFGQGTRLTVV.

This clonotype was detected a few times. The junction departs from germline at one end; a sequencing error may be responsible. V is TRBV7-8 and J is TRBJ2-7, with TRBD1 identical over 10 bases. This CDR3 comprises 17 residues. The germline V gene has CDR1 SGHVS and CDR2 FQNEAQ. CDR3 sequence reads: CASSQLRAGTGAYEQYF. In DNA, the CDR3 is TGCGCCAGCAGCCAGCTCCGAGCCGGGACAGGGGCCTACGAGCAGTACTTC.

CDR3 DNA sequence: TGTGCCAGCAGTGAACGGGAGGGATCCCCTGGCTACACCTTC. This gives the protein CASSEREGSPGYTF. V usage is TRBV6-1 and J usage is TRBJ1-2, with no clear D. CDR3 length: 14 amino acids. The V end was cut by 2 bases, the J end by 7 bases, with 14 bases between. Germline assignment: CDR1 MNHNS and CDR2 SASEGT.

This clonotype was seen a handful of times. At one end, the junction sequence differs from germline, possibly due to a read error. The chain recombines TRBV19 with TRBJ1-2; D gene unclear. Germline V gene sequence: CDR1 LNHDA, CDR2 SQIVND (reference sequence). CDR3 length equals 13 residues. Here the CDR3 DNA reads TGTGCCAGTAGTCTAGAGACCTCCTATGGCTACACCTTC. Protein: CASSLETSYGYTF.

This clonotype was detected many times. The DNA of the CDR3 is TGCAGTGCTAGTACGGGCCAGCCCCAGCATTTT. It encodes CSASTGQPQHF. This sequence joins TRBV20-1 and TRBJ1-5, with D uncertain. In germline, CDR1 is DFQATT, CDR2 SNEGSKA (reference sequence). The CDR3 is 11 amino acids. Deletions cut 3 bases from V and 7 bases from J, with 7 bases between.

CDR3 sequence: CASSLFGSEQYF. CDR3 in DNA: TGTGCCAGCAGCTTATTCGGGAGTGAGCAGTACTTC. The chain joins TRBV7-2 to TRBJ2-7, with a tentative D call TRBD2 (6 bases). Germline V CDR1 and CDR2: SGHTA, FQGNSA. V lost 2 bases to trimming and J lost 7 bases, with 9 bases between them. This CDR3 is built from 12 residues.